The 18 T cell receptor beta chains presented below share a single source sample, sequenced in a study of blood T cell repertoires in COVID-19. Measured with immunoSEQ multiplex PCR; TCRdb has only the in-frame clones, and not every one. The sample has 410,000 or so clones, 75% to 90% seen once; the top ten hold around 1.5%. Sequencing was carried out using peripheral blood. These receptors were collected from a woman in her thirties or forties with COVID-19, enrolled during active disease.

This clone was seen a single time. The V gene is TRBV9, the J gene TRBJ1-1; D ambiguous. The CDR3 consists of 14 residues. V shed 4 bases and J shed 3 bases, with 13 bases lying between them. Germline CDR1 is SGDLS and CDR2 is YYNGEE. The CDR3 region is CASSQFPGYTEAFF. The CDR3 DNA follows: TGTGCCAGCAGCCAATTCCCGGGTTACACTGAAGCTTTCTTT.

The chain combines TRBV5-6 with TRBJ1-2; 7 bases align to TRBD1. The trim removed 0 bases at V and 8 bases at J, leaving 7 bases unmatched. The CDR3 totals 14 residues. Germline lookup yields CDR1 SGHDT and CDR2 YYEEEE. In DNA form, the CDR3 reads TGTGCCAGCAGCTTGGGCACCAGGGGGAACGGCTACACCTTC. Its protein product is CASSLGTRGNGYTF.

J is TRBJ2-5 and V is TRBV7-9; 7 bases are shared with TRBD2. This CDR3 is 17 amino acids long. The junction had 12 bases not matched to a gene; V was cut back by 5 bases and J by 0 bases. The V gene's germline CDR1 is SEHNR and CDR2 FQNEAQ (reference sequence). CDR3 coding DNA: TGTGCCAGCAGCGGCCCGGTCACTAGCGCGTACCAAGAGACCCAGTACTTC. Protein: CASSGPVTSAYQETQYF. Using reference TRBV7-9 and TRBJ2-5 for the parts outside the CDR3, the full variable domain is DTGVSQNPRHKITKRGQNVTFRCDPISEHNRLYWYRQTLGQGPEFLTYFQNEAQLEKSRLLSDRFSAERPKGSFSTLEIQRTEQGDSAMYLCASSGPVTSAYQETQYFGPGTRLLVL.

The chain is built from TRBV28 and TRBJ1-5, with TRBD1 as a possible D gene (6 bases). The length of the CDR3 is 14 residues. V lost 4 bases to trimming and J lost 3 bases, with 10 bases between them. Germline assignment: CDR1 MDHEN and CDR2 SYDVKM. CDR3 residues: CASSYPGVNQPQHF. DNA of the CDR3: TGTGCCAGCAGTTACCCAGGGGTCAATCAGCCCCAGCATTTT.

This sequence joins TRBV5-1 and TRBJ2-1, with TRBD2 as a possible D gene (7 bases). The CDR3 covers 16 residues. Germline-derived CDR1 and CDR2 are SGHRS and YFSETQ. V was pared by 4 bases and J by 6 bases, with 20 bases between. CDR3 DNA: TGCGCCAGCAGCCCTTCGGGGGGCGGGAGAGGCAATGAGCAGTTCTTC. It yields the protein CASSPSGGGRGNEQFF.

The chain carries TRBV5-4 and TRBJ2-4; D may be TRBD2 (5 bases). V lost 4 bases, J lost 6 bases, and 17 bases lay in between. This CDR3 comprises 15 residues. CDR1 is SGHNT and CDR2 is YYREEE in the germline V gene (reference sequence). The CDR3 sequence: CASSTSEGARNIQYF. The CDR3, as DNA: TGTGCCAGCAGCACATCAGAGGGTGCTAGAAACATTCAGTACTTC.

The DNA of the CDR3 is TGTGCCACCAGCAGGACAGGGGCCATCTCTGGAAACACCATATATTTT. Translated, it gives CATSRTGAISGNTIYF. The chain couples TRBV15 to TRBJ1-3, with 8 bases lining up with TRBD1. Germline assignment: CDR1 LNHNV and CDR2 YYDKDF (reference sequence). The CDR3 covers 16 residues. Trimming took 3 bases from V and 0 from J; bases not matched to a gene: 4.

J is TRBJ1-2 and V is TRBV7-3; TRBD1 matches 10 bases. This CDR3 is 16 amino acids long. The V gene's germline CDR1 is SGHTA and CDR2 FQGTGA. V shed 1 base and J 9 bases; nucleotides not matched to a gene: 11. The CDR3 is CASSLRGTGEASSYTF. The CDR3 DNA is TGTGCCAGCAGCTTAAGAGGGACAGGGGAAGCCTCCAGCTACACCTTC.

This clone was detected only once. It is unclear where the CDR3 begins or ends on the DNA, so no DNA is shown, and the CDR3 is as TCRdb lists it. The J gene is TRBJ2-3, the V gene TRBV28; the D call TRBD1 from the table was never checked on the DNA. Germline values: CDR1 MDHEN, CDR2 SYDVKM. The CDR3 adds up to 18 amino acids, both ends counted. This CDR3 is CASSLSRFLAGGTDTQYF.

CDR3 sequence reads: CASSPLLRTGGLRLFF. The CDR3 coding sequence is TGTGCCAGCTCACCACTTCTCAGGACAGGGGGCTTGAGACTGTTTTTT. The V gene is TRBV18, the J gene TRBJ1-4, with 11 bases lining up with TRBD1. The trim removed 1 base at V and 13 bases at J, leaving 11 bases unmatched. The V gene's germline CDR1 is KGHSH and CDR2 LQKENI. The CDR3 loop spans 16 amino acids.

V and J are TRBV30 and TRBJ1-3; D not certain. CDR1 and CDR2 (germline): GTSNPN, SVGIG (reference sequence). Deletions cut 0 bases from V and 3 bases from J, with 9 bases between. This CDR3 spans 14 amino acids. CDR3 sequence: CAWSVTGVGNTIYF. In DNA, the CDR3 is TGTGCCTGGAGTGTCACCGGGGTTGGAAACACCATATATTTT.

The chain combines TRBV7-2 with TRBJ1-4, with D possibly being TRBD1 (5 bases). V was cut by 6 bases and J by 8 bases, with 13 bases left in between. The CDR3 is 13 residues long. Germline loops: CDR1 SGHTA, CDR2 FQGNSA. CDR3 sequence reads: CASSESRVEKLFF. The DNA of the CDR3 is TGTGCCAGCAGTGAATCCAGGGTCGAAAAACTGTTTTTT.

This rearrangement joins TRBV27 to TRBJ1-5, with 7 bases fitting TRBD1. J lost 1 base, V lost 5 bases, and 8 bases had no gene match. The CDR3 length is 16 residues. The germline gives CDR1 MNHEY, CDR2 SMNVEV (reference sequence). CDR3 protein: CASSQDRQLSNQPQHF. The CDR3, as DNA: TGTGCCAGCAGTCAGGACAGGCAGCTAAGCAATCAGCCCCAGCATTTT.

Only one count was recorded for this clone. J is TRBJ2-7 and V is TRBV19; 9 positions agree with TRBD1. This CDR3 contains 15 residues. J lost 0 bases, V lost 8 bases, and 8 bases had no gene match. Germline V CDR1 and CDR2: LNHDA, SQIVND (reference sequence). The CDR3 sequence is CASSLTGGTSYEQYF. CDR3 nucleotide sequence: TGTGCCAGTTCATTGACAGGGGGAACCTCCTACGAGCAGTACTTC.

The chain uses TRBV30 and TRBJ2-5; 7 nucleotides align to TRBD1. The germline CDR1 and CDR2 sequences are GTSNPN and SVGIG (reference sequence). J gave up 1 base and V 2 bases, and 4 bases lay outside the gene matches. The CDR3 contains 14 residues. In DNA form, the CDR3 reads TGTGCCTGGAGTCGAACAGGGGTCCAAGAGACCCAGTACTTC. This codes for CAWSRTGVQETQYF.

The chain uses TRBV20-1 and TRBJ2-2; D remains unclear. Trimming stripped 3 bases from V and 0 bases from J, with 5 bases between. CDR3 size: 13 residues. CDR1 is DFQATT, CDR2 SNEGSKA, per germline (reference sequence). CDR3 loop: CSASSANTGELFF. CDR3 coding DNA: TGCAGTGCTAGTTCCGCGAACACCGGGGAGCTGTTTTTT.

The rearrangement uses TRBV6-5 and TRBJ2-2; 9 nucleotides align to TRBD1. The CDR3 consists of 14 residues. Per germline, CDR1 MNHEY and CDR2 SVGAGI. Trimming took 4 bases from V and 8 from J; bases not matched to a gene: 5. The CDR3 spells CASSSGQGQGELFF. The CDR3, as DNA: TGTGCCAGCAGTTCGGGACAGGGTCAGGGGGAGCTGTTTTTT.

The V and J genes are TRBV30 and TRBJ2-1, with 8 bases lining up with TRBD2. The germline V gene encodes CDR1 GTSNPN and CDR2 SVGIG (reference sequence). V trimming: 1 base; J trimming: 2 bases; junction bases outside the gene matches: 1. The CDR3 runs 14 residues. In DNA form, the CDR3 reads TGTGCCTGGAGTGATAGCGGGACCTACAATGAGCAGTTCTTC. Amino acid sequence: CAWSDSGTYNEQFF.